This paragraph covers one T cell receptor beta chain sequence. The data belong to a study of blood T cell repertoires in COVID-19. For the study at large: The cDNA or gDNA used as material had been derived from T cells, B-cell-depleted T cells, or PBMCs.

With 7 bases removed from V and 1 base from J, the gap between germline ends came to 14 bases. Looked up from germline, CDR1 is LNHDA and CDR2 is SQIVND (reference sequence). The CDR3 is made up of 15 amino acids. Profiled with immunoSEQ multiplex PCR; TCRdb holds only in-frame clones, not every one. The data show about 42,000 clones, roughly 76% seen once. Sequenced input: peripheral blood. The clonotype originates from a woman in her 70s with acute or convalescent COVID-19. The chain employs TRBV19 and TRBJ1-3; no clear D gene. The CDR3: CASKDFGRSGNTIYF. The CDR3 coding sequence is TGTGCCAGTAAAGATTTCGGTAGATCTGGAAACACCATATATTTT.